This entry concerns a single TCR beta chain. This sample is part of a study of blood T cell repertoires in COVID-19. The CDR3 runs 14 residues. The trim removed 2 bases at V and 2 bases at J, leaving 2 bases unmatched. Per the germline V gene, CDR1 is SEHNR and CDR2 is FQNEAQ (reference sequence). The data were produced by immunoSEQ multiplex PCR, yet TCRdb's version contains in-frame clones alone and is incomplete. The sample contains fewer than 350,000 clones, approximately 90% of which appear only once. The V gene is TRBV7-9, the J gene TRBJ1-2; 7 nucleotides agree with TRBD1. Input material: PBMCs or T cells enriched from blood (not recorded which). The clonotype originates from a woman aged 60 to 75 in a cohort exposed to, infected with or recovered from COVID-19 (not recorded which). In DNA form, the CDR3 reads TGTGCCAGCAGCTTAACGACAGGGAACTATGGCTACACCTTC. The encoded protein is CASSLTTGNYGYTF.